This TCR beta chain stems from a study of beta chain features in type 1 diabetes. Study-wide results and limits: It was among patients, rather than healthy donors, that naive, central memory and Treg TCRB repertoires appeared more similar. People with Type 1 diabetes carried modestly yet significantly shorter TCRB CDR3s in all four CD4+ subsets.

This clone was detected a few times. Its antigen is still unknown. The CDR3 is 16 amino acids. In germline, CDR1 is MDHEN, CDR2 SYDVKM. V was pared by 4 bases and J by 6 bases, with 8 bases of the junction left unmatched. Of the isolated RNA, all was reverse transcribed, and so the sequenced material was expressed TCRB transcripts. Data came from immunoSEQ multiplex PCR; TCRdb stores just in-frame clones and leaves some out. Of some 150,000 clones detected, 8.5% to 12% appear once; the ten largest clones hold approximately 1.3%. Researchers reported sorting CD4+ naive, central memory, regulatory and stem cell-like memory cells via CD45RO/CCR7/CD25/CD127/CD95/CD27. Purity of each sorted population was above 98%.

The V call is TRBV28, the J call TRBJ1-6, with TRBD1 identical over 8 bases. This receptor was obtained from a man younger than 35 in good health. The sample consisted of naive CD4+ T cells from blood. In DNA form, the CDR3 reads TGTGCCAGCAGTTCCTGGACAGGGCAGGGTAATTCACCCCTCCACTTT. Its protein product is CASSSWTGQGNSPLHF.